This TCR beta chain is from a study of technical replicates of blood from a handful of donors. Deletions cut 1 base from V and 0 bases from J, with 12 bases between. CDR3 length: 16 amino acids. CDR1 is SNHLY, CDR2 FYNNEI, per germline. Using immunoSEQ multiplex PCR, the repertoire was profiled, and TCRdb retains in-frame clones only, with some absent. The repertoire consists of around 92,000 clones, with approximately 95% occurring once and the leading ten covering around 0.21%. The chain links TRBV2 to TRBJ2-5; possibly TRBD2 for D (5 bases). This clonotype originated in a human donor in good health. The sample was T cells isolated from PBMCs. The DNA for the CDR3 is TGTGCCAGCAGTGAAGGTCGGCGGGTTAACCAAGAGACCCAGTACTTC. Protein: CASSEGRRVNQETQYF.